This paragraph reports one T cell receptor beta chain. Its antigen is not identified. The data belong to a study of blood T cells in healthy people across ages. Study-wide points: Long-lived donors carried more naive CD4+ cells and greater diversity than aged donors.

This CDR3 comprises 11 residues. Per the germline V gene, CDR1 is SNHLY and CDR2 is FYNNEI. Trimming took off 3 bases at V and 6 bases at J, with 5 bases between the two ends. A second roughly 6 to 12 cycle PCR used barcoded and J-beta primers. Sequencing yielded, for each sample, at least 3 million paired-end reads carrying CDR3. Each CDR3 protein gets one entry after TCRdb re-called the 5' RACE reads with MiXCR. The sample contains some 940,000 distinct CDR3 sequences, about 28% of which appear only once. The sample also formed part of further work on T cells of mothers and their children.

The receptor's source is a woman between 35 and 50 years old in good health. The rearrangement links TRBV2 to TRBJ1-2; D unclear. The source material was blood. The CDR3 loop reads CASSEGNGYTF. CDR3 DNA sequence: TGTGCCAGCAGTGAGGGGAATGGCTACACCTTC.